The rows below give T cell receptor beta chains drawn from one sample of a study of cytomegalovirus exposure and HLA in healthy donors. TCRdb keeps only in-frame clones here, not all; method: immunoSEQ multiplex PCR. This sample has 200,000 or so clones, with 65% to 85% found just once. The sequencing sample was made of PBMCs. The receptors were gathered from a woman aged 25-40 years in good health and CMV-seronegative. CDR3s include the opening cysteine and the closing phenylalanine or tryptophan. D genes are given only for firm matches. Clone size is stated in some rows and not others, as once, few, many or a class when expanded.

CDR3 length: 15; J gene: TRBJ1-1; D gene: -; clone size: few; V gene: TRBV19; CDR3 protein: CASSREEGGDTEAFF; CDR3 DNA: TGTGCCAGTAGTCGGGAGGAAGGGGGAGACACTGAAGCTTTCTTT
CDR3 length: 14; J gene: TRBJ2-7; D gene: TRBD2; clone size: -; V gene: TRBV9; CDR3 protein: CASSVAGGTYEQYF; CDR3 DNA: TGTGCCAGCAGCGTAGCCGGGGGGACGTACGAGCAGTACTTC
CDR3 length: 14; J gene: TRBJ2-3; D gene: -; clone size: -; V gene: TRBV27; CDR3 protein: CASSFSSGTDTQYF; CDR3 DNA: TGTGCCAGCAGTTTTTCTAGTGGCACAGATACGCAGTATTTT
CDR3 length: 15; J gene: TRBJ1-1; D gene: -; clone size: -; V gene: TRBV18; CDR3 protein: CASSWDSGRDTEAFF; CDR3 DNA: TGTGCCAGCTCATGGGACTCGGGAAGGGACACTGAAGCTTTCTTT
CDR3 length: 16; J gene: TRBJ2-7; D gene: -; clone size: -; V gene: TRBV18; CDR3 protein: CASSPSGAVITGVQYF; CDR3 DNA: TGTGCCAGCTCACCCTCCGGGGCGGTTATTACGGGGGTGCAGTACTTC
CDR3 length: 15; J gene: TRBJ1-1; D gene: TRBD1; clone size: few; V gene: TRBV12-5; CDR3 protein: CASGPGTVANTEAFF; CDR3 DNA: TGTGCTAGTGGTCCCGGGACAGTCGCGAACACTGAAGCTTTCTTT
CDR3 length: 14; J gene: TRBJ1-5; D gene: -; clone size: -; V gene: TRBV28; CDR3 protein: CASSLSTDSQPQHF; CDR3 DNA: TGTGCCAGCAGTTTATCGACAGACTCGCAGCCCCAGCATTTT
CDR3 length: 15; J gene: TRBJ2-7; D gene: TRBD2; clone size: few; V gene: TRBV4-1; CDR3 protein: CASSQIPSGNYEQYF; CDR3 DNA: TGCGCCAGCAGCCAAATCCCTAGCGGGAACTACGAGCAGTACTTC
CDR3 length: 14; J gene: TRBJ2-1; D gene: -; clone size: -; V gene: TRBV18; CDR3 protein: CASSPRSDYHEQFF; CDR3 DNA: TGTGCCAGCTCACCGCGATCGGACTACCATGAGCAGTTCTTC
CDR3 length: 15; J gene: TRBJ2-2; D gene: TRBD2; clone size: -; V gene: TRBV5-1; CDR3 protein: CASSLAGAMVGELFF; CDR3 DNA: TGCGCCAGCAGCTTAGCGGGAGCTATGGTCGGGGAGCTGTTTTTT
CDR3 length: 14; J gene: TRBJ2-3; D gene: -; clone size: few; V gene: TRBV6-6; CDR3 protein: CASSYSQGTDTQYF; CDR3 DNA: TGTGCCAGCAGTTACTCGCAGGGTACAGATACGCAGTATTTT
CDR3 length: 12; J gene: TRBJ1-2; D gene: -; clone size: -; V gene: TRBV5-5; CDR3 protein: CASSLQGWGYTF; CDR3 DNA: TGTGCCAGCAGCTTGCAGGGTTGGGGCTACACCTTC
CDR3 length: 16; J gene: TRBJ1-2; D gene: -; clone size: -; V gene: TRBV15; CDR3 protein: CATSRAGTPASYGYTF; CDR3 DNA: TGTGCCACCAGCAGGGCAGGGACACCCGCTTCATATGGCTACACCTTC
CDR3 length: 14; J gene: TRBJ2-1; D gene: -; clone size: -; V gene: TRBV15; CDR3 protein: CATSRERGRNEQFF; CDR3 DNA: TGTGCCACCAGCAGAGAGAGAGGGCGAAATGAGCAGTTCTTC
CDR3 length: 13; J gene: TRBJ2-7; D gene: -; clone size: few; V gene: TRBV5-6; CDR3 protein: CASSPGGAYEQYF; CDR3 DNA: TGTGCCAGCAGCCCCGGAGGAGCCTACGAGCAGTACTTC
CDR3 length: 14; J gene: TRBJ2-7; D gene: TRBD1; clone size: -; V gene: TRBV5-4; CDR3 protein: CASSLGTGGNEQYF; CDR3 DNA: TGTGCCAGCAGCTTAGGGACAGGTGGAAACGAGCAGTACTTC
CDR3 length: 16; J gene: TRBJ2-3; D gene: -; clone size: -; V gene: TRBV12-1; CDR3 protein: CASPSTTVPSTDTQYF; CDR3 DNA: TGTGCCAGCCCATCGACGACAGTACCTAGCACAGATACGCAGTATTTT
CDR3 length: 13; J gene: TRBJ1-2; D gene: -; clone size: -; V gene: TRBV6-1; CDR3 protein: CASMRLLNYGYPF; CDR3 DNA: TGTGCCAGCATGAGACTCCTTAACTATGGCTACCCCTTC
CDR3 length: 16; J gene: TRBJ2-7; D gene: -; clone size: -; V gene: TRBV4-1; CDR3 protein: CASSQEYQRLSYEQYF; CDR3 DNA: TGCGCCAGCAGCCAAGAATACCAGCGGCTCTCCTACGAGCAGTACTTC
CDR3 length: 13; J gene: TRBJ1-5; D gene: -; clone size: -; V gene: TRBV6-6; CDR3 protein: CASSQPGFRPQHF; CDR3 DNA: TGTGCCAGCAGTCAGCCGGGATTTCGGCCCCAGCATTTT
CDR3 length: 12; J gene: TRBJ2-3; D gene: -; clone size: -; V gene: TRBV27; CDR3 protein: CASGPSDSTQYF; CDR3 DNA: TGTGCCAGCGGACCTAGCGACTCTACGCAGTATTTT
CDR3 length: 15; J gene: TRBJ2-7; D gene: TRBD2; clone size: -; V gene: TRBV19; CDR3 protein: CASGPPGGTSYEQYF; CDR3 DNA: TGTGCCAGCGGCCCTCCGGGGGGAACTAGCTACGAGCAGTACTTC
CDR3 length: 15; J gene: TRBJ1-3; D gene: TRBD1; clone size: -; V gene: TRBV5-1; CDR3 protein: CASSRQGYSGNTIYF; CDR3 DNA: TGCGCCAGCAGCCGACAGGGCTACTCTGGAAACACCATATATTTT
CDR3 length: 15; J gene: TRBJ2-4; D gene: -; clone size: -; V gene: TRBV18; CDR3 protein: CASSETGVAKNIQYF; CDR3 DNA: TGTGCCAGCTCAGAGACAGGAGTAGCCAAAAACATTCAGTACTTC
CDR3 length: 17; J gene: TRBJ2-2; D gene: TRBD1; clone size: once; V gene: TRBV5-1; CDR3 protein: CASSLDRQTGSTGELFF; CDR3 DNA: TGCGCCAGCAGCTTGGACCGACAGACAGGGAGTACCGGGGAGCTGTTTTTT
CDR3 length: 16; J gene: TRBJ2-5; D gene: -; clone size: -; V gene: TRBV6-5; CDR3 protein: CASSYSGRLDWETQYF; CDR3 DNA: TGTGCCAGCAGTTACAGCGGCAGGCTAGATTGGGAGACCCAGTACTTC
CDR3 length: 16; J gene: TRBJ2-5; D gene: TRBD2; clone size: -; V gene: TRBV19; CDR3 protein: CASSSRTSGLQETQYF; CDR3 DNA: TGTGCCAGTAGTTCCCGGACTAGCGGCCTCCAAGAGACCCAGTACTTC
CDR3 length: 15; J gene: TRBJ1-5; D gene: -; clone size: -; V gene: TRBV5-6; CDR3 protein: CASSFAGFSNQPQHF; CDR3 DNA: TGTGCCAGCAGCTTTGCAGGGTTTAGCAATCAGCCCCAGCATTTT
CDR3 length: 14; J gene: TRBJ2-3; D gene: TRBD2; clone size: -; V gene: TRBV19; CDR3 protein: CASSIVGGSDTQYF; CDR3 DNA: TGTGCCAGTAGTATAGTTGGCGGGAGTGATACGCAGTATTTT